A selection of T cell receptor beta chains follows, all from one sample in a study of cytomegalovirus exposure and HLA in healthy donors. Clones were sequenced by immunoSEQ multiplex PCR, and TCRdb holds only the in-frame ones, with some missing. The sample consists of 190,000 or so clones, roughly 78% of them appearing once. Sequences were obtained from PBMCs. These receptors all stem from a boy aged 10-17 years in good health and CMV-seronegative. The CDR3 runs from the conserved cysteine through the conserved F or W. D genes are given only for firm matches. Expanded clones get a size class; other rows say once, few or many, or leave the size out.

.,TRBD1,TRBJ1-5,TRBV5-6,CASSFGTGTAQPQHF,TGTGCCAGCAGCTTCGGGACAGGGACCGCTCAGCCCCAGCATTTT
.,TRBD1,TRBJ1-2,TRBV5-5,CASSPLEVTGVNYGYTF,TGTGCCAGCAGCCCGTTAGAGGTGACAGGGGTTAACTATGGCTACACCTTC
.,.,TRBJ2-7,TRBV6-1,CASSVDGGEEQYF,TGTGCCAGCAGCGTAGACGGGGGAGAAGAGCAGTACTTC
.,.,TRBJ2-3,TRBV4-1,CASSRDSGRPDTQYF,TGCGCCAGCAGCCGTGATAGCGGAAGGCCAGATACGCAGTATTTT
few,.,TRBJ1-1,TRBV15,CATSRNRVVRNTEAFF,TGTGCCACCAGCAGGAATCGAGTGGTGAGGAACACTGAAGCTTTCTTT
.,TRBD1,TRBJ2-3,TRBV6-5,CASSPGQAGSDTQYF,TGTGCCAGCAGCCCGGGACAGGCAGGGTCAGATACGCAGTATTTT
.,.,TRBJ1-4,TRBV19,CASSIGGALGEKLFF,TGTGCCAGTAGTATAGGTGGGGCACTGGGCGAAAAACTGTTTTTT
once,.,TRBJ2-6,TRBV30,CACDRSFGANVLTF,TGTGCCTGTGACAGGTCCTTTGGGGCCAACGTCCTGACTTTC
.,.,TRBJ2-3,TRBV5-1,CASSFAGRTASTDTQYF,TGCGCCAGCAGCTTCGCCGGAAGGACAGCCAGCACAGATACGCAGTATTTT
.,TRBD1,TRBJ2-1,TRBV9,CASSVATGAGPWEDEQFF,TGTGCCAGCAGCGTAGCTACAGGGGCCGGACCTTGGGAAGATGAGCAGTTCTTC
.,TRBD2,TRBJ2-5,TRBV5-4,CAAGTSGETQYF,TGTGCCGCCGGGACTAGCGGAGAGACCCAGTACTTC
.,TRBD1,TRBJ1-1,TRBV7-9,CASRTGTLNTEAFF,TGTGCCAGCAGGACAGGGACCTTGAACACTGAAGCTTTCTTT
.,TRBD1,TRBJ2-3,TRBV29-1,CSVEDWQGAADTQYF,TGCAGCGTTGAAGACTGGCAGGGGGCGGCAGATACGCAGTATTTT
.,TRBD1,TRBJ1-1,TRBV11-3,CASSSRGGGRNTEAFF,TGTGCCAGCAGCTCCCGAGGAGGGGGCCGAAACACTGAAGCTTTCTTT
.,TRBD1,TRBJ1-3,TRBV11-3,CASNTDRASGNTIYF,TGTGCCAGCAACACGGACAGGGCGTCTGGAAACACCATATATTTT
few,.,TRBJ2-3,TRBV5-1,CASSSVSTDTQYF,TGCGCCAGCAGCTCAGTAAGCACAGATACGCAGTATTTT
.,.,TRBJ2-6,TRBV11-2,CASSFSGSGANVLTF,TGTGCCAGCAGCTTTTCGGGTTCCGGGGCCAACGTCCTGACTTTC
.,TRBD2,TRBJ2-1,TRBV9,CASSAPLAGGWNEQFF,TGTGCCAGCAGCGCCCCCCTAGCGGGAGGTTGGAATGAGCAGTTCTTC
.,TRBD1,TRBJ1-1,TRBV6-4,CASSESARGDTEAFF,TGTGCCAGCAGTGAATCGGCCAGGGGGGACACTGAAGCTTTCTTT
.,TRBD1,TRBJ1-5,TRBV11-2,CASSDYRGRNQPQHF,TGTGCCAGCAGCGATTACAGGGGGCGCAATCAGCCCCAGCATTTT
.,TRBD2,TRBJ2-5,TRBV4-1,CASSQDLATSGRQETQYF,TGCGCCAGCAGCCAAGATTTGGCGACTAGCGGGAGACAAGAGACCCAGTACTTC
once,.,TRBJ2-3,TRBV11-2,CASSLSNSPDTQYF,TGTGCCAGCAGCTTAAGCAACAGCCCAGATACGCAGTATTTT
.,TRBD1,TRBJ1-2,TRBV7-2,CASSLTGASANYGYTF,TGTGCCAGCAGCTTAACAGGGGCCTCCGCCAACTATGGCTACACCTTC
.,.,TRBJ2-2,TRBV18,CASSGQKNTGELFF,TGTGCCAGCTCAGGGCAGAAGAACACCGGGGAGCTGTTTTTT
.,TRBD1,TRBJ2-7,TRBV7-3,CASSPQGQTYEQYF,TGTGCCAGCAGCCCTCAGGGACAGACCTACGAGCAGTACTTC
.,.,TRBJ2-7,TRBV6-1,CASSTQGNEQYF,TGTGCCAGCAGTACCCAGGGGAACGAGCAGTACTTC
.,TRBD1,TRBJ1-6,TRBV5-4,CASSLRGQGNSPLHF,TGTGCCAGCAGCTTGCGTGGACAGGGGAATTCACCCCTCCACTTT
.,.,TRBJ2-3,TRBV5-6,CASSLEGHGDLRADTQYF,TGTGCCAGCAGCTTGGAGGGACACGGAGACCTAAGGGCAGATACGCAGTATTTT
.,.,TRBJ1-3,TRBV19,CASLSYRSGNTIYF,TGTGCCAGTCTTAGTTACCGCTCTGGAAACACCATATATTTT
once,TRBD1,TRBJ2-7,TRBV5-1,CASSLWGSPGNRLGQGPYEQYF,TGCGCCAGCAGCTTGTGGGGGTCTCCCGGGAACCGACTAGGACAGGGCCCCTACGAGCAGTACTTC
.,TRBD2,TRBJ2-1,TRBV7-9,CASSLFSGLVRNEQFF,TGTGCCAGCAGCTTATTCTCGGGACTAGTGAGAAATGAGCAGTTCTTC
.,.,TRBJ1-1,TRBV28,CASSTPGSGSQAFF,TGTGCCAGCAGCACCCCAGGGTCGGGTTCACAAGCTTTCTTT
.,TRBD2,TRBJ2-1,TRBV5-1,CASSQTGLADNEQFF,TGCGCCAGCAGCCAGACGGGACTAGCTGACAATGAGCAGTTCTTC
once,TRBD1,TRBJ1-1,TRBV5-6,CASSLDIPGTGLLGTAFF,TGTGCCAGCAGCTTAGATATTCCCGGGACAGGATTATTGGGGACGGCTTTCTTT
.,.,TRBJ1-1,TRBV5-6,CASSRETNTEAFF,TGTGCCAGCAGCCGGGAAACTAACACTGAAGCTTTCTTT
.,.,TRBJ1-1,TRBV11-2,CASSLDLRQVNTEAFF,TGTGCCAGCAGCTTAGATCTGAGACAGGTGAACACCGAAGCTTTCTTT
.,TRBD1,TRBJ2-7,TRBV4-3,CASSQDLGTGTEQYF,TGCGCCAGCAGCCAAGATCTAGGGACAGGGACCGAGCAGTACTTC
.,TRBD1,TRBJ2-2,TRBV6-5,CASSSTGDTGELFF,TGTGCCAGCAGTTCCACAGGGGACACCGGGGAGCTGTTTTTT
once,.,TRBJ1-2,TRBV5-6,CASSLLRGSYTF,TGTGCCAGCAGCTTGTTACGCGGGAGCTACACCTTC
.,.,TRBJ1-4,TRBV12-5,CASGPGRINEKLFF,TGTGCTAGTGGTCCCGGGAGGATTAATGAAAAACTGTTTTTT
.,TRBD1,TRBJ1-2,TRBV5-1,CASSLDQGAYGYTF,TGCGCCAGCAGCTTGGATCAGGGGGCGTATGGCTACACCTTC
.,TRBD1,TRBJ2-3,TRBV27,CASSGTGITDTQYF,TGTGCCAGCAGTGGGACAGGGATTACAGATACGCAGTATTTT
.,TRBD2,TRBJ2-7,TRBV25-1,CASGQLAGGSYEQYF,TGTGCCAGCGGCCAACTAGCGGGAGGTTCCTACGAGCAGTACTTC
.,TRBD1,TRBJ2-5,TRBV2,CASSRGQEETQYF,TGTGCCAGCAGTAGGGGACAGGAAGAGACCCAGTACTTC
.,TRBD2,TRBJ2-1,TRBV9,CASSVGTSGNEQFF,TGTGCCAGCAGCGTAGGGACTAGCGGCAATGAGCAGTTCTTC
few,TRBD1,TRBJ1-3,TRBV30,CAQGQGSGNTIYF,TGTGCCCAAGGACAGGGCTCTGGAAACACCATATATTTT
.,.,TRBJ1-2,TRBV5-4,CASSSGVRGGYTF,TGTGCCAGCAGCTCCGGGGTACGTGGTGGCTACACCTTC
.,TRBD1,TRBJ1-2,TRBV7-2,CASSSQGTLLLPYGYTF,TGTGCCAGCAGCTCACAGGGGACCCTCCTCTTACCCTATGGCTACACCTTC
.,.,TRBJ1-1,TRBV5-6,CASSFGDTSFF,TGTGCCAGCAGCTTTGGGGACACTTCTTTCTTT
.,TRBD2,TRBJ2-3,TRBV19,CASRMQGTSGSTDTQYF,TGTGCCAGTAGGATGCAAGGGACTAGCGGTAGCACAGATACGCAGTATTTT
.,.,TRBJ1-1,TRBV29-1,CSVAYPSALTEAFF,TGCAGCGTTGCTTATCCGTCCGCGCTCACTGAAGCTTTCTTT